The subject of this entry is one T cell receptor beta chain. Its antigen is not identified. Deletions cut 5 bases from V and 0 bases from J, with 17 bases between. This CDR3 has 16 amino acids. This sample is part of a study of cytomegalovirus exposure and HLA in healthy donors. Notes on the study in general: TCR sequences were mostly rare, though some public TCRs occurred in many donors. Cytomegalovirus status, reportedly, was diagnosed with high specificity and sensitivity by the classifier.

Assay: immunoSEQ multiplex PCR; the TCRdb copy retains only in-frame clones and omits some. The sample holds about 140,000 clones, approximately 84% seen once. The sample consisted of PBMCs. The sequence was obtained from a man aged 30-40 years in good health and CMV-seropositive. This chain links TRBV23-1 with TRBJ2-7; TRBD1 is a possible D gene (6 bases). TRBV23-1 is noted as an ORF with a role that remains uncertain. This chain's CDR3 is CASSFSGQGSSYEQYF. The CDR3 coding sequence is TGCGCCAGCAGTTTTTCAGGGCAGGGGAGCTCCTACGAGCAGTACTTC.